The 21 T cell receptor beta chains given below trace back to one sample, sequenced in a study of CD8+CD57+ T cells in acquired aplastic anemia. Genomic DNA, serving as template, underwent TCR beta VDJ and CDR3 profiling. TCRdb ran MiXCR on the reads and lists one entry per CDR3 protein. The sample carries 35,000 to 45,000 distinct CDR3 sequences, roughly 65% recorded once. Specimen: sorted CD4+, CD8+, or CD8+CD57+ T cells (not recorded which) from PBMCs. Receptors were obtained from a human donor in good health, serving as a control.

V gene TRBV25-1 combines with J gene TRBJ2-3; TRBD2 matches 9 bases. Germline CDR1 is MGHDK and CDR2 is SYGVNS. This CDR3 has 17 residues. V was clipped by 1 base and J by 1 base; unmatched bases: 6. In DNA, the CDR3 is TGTGCCAGCAGTGAATTGGTAGCGGGAGCAGGCACAGATACGCAGTATTTT. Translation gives CASSELVAGAGTDTQYF. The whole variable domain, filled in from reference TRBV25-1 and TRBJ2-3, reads EADIYQTPRYLVIGTGKKITLECSQTMGHDKMYWYQQDPGMELHLIHYSYGVNSTEKGDLSSESTVSRIRTEHFPLTLESARPSHTSQYLCASSELVAGAGTDTQYFGPGTRLTVL.

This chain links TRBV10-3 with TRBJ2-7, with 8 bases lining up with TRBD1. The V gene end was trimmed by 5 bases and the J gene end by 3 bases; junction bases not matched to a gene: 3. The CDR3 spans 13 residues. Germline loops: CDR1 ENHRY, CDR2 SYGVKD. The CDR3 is CAISSGQDYEQYF. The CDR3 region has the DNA TGTGCCATCAGTTCGGGACAGGACTACGAGCAGTACTTC.

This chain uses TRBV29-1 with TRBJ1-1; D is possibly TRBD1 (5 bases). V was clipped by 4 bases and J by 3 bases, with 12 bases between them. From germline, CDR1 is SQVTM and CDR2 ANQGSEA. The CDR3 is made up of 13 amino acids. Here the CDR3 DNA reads TGCAGCGTTGTAGGGGCGGCGTACACTGAAGCTTTCTTT. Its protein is CSVVGAAYTEAFF.

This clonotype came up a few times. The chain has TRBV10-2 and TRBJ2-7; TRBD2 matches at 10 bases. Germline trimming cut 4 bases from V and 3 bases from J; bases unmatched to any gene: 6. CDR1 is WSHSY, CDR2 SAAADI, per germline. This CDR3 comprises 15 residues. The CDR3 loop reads CASSAPLAGSYEQYF. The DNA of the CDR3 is TGCGCCAGCAGTGCCCCACTAGCGGGGAGCTACGAGCAGTACTTC.

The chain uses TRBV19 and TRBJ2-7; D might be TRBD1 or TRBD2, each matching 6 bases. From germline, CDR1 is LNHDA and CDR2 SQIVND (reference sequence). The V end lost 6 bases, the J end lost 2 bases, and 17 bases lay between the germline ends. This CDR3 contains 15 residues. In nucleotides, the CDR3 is TGTGCCAGTAGCGACGGCAGGGGCGGGACCTACGAGCAGTACTTC. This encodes CASSDGRGGTYEQYF. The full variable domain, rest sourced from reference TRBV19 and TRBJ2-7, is DGGITQSPKYLFRKEGQNVTLSCEQNLNHDAMYWYRQDPGQGLRLIYYSQIVNDFQKGDIAEGYSVSREKKESFPLTVTSAQKNPTAFYLCASSDGRGGTYEQYFGPGTRLTVT.

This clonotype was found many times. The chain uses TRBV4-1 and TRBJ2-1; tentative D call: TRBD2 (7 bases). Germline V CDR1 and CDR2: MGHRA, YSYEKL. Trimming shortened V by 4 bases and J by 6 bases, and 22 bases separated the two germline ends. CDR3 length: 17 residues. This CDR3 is CASSPRSTGGSGNEQFF. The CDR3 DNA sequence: TGCGCCAGCAGCCCCAGGTCAACGGGGGGCTCAGGCAATGAGCAGTTCTTC.

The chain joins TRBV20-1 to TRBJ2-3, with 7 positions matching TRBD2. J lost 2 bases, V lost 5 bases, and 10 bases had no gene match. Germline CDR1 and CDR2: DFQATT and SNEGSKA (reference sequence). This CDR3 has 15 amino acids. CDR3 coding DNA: TGCAGTGCTGCCGAGGCTAGCGGAAACACAGATACGCAGTATTTT. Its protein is CSAAEASGNTDTQYF.

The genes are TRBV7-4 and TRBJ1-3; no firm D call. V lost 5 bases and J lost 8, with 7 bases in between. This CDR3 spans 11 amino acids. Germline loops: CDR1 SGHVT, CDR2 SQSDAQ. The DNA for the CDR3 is TGTGCCAGCAGCCAAGAGTACACCATATATTTT. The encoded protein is CASSQEYTIYF.

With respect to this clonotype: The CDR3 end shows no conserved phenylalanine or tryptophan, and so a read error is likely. The CDR3 loop is CSVIMKGQGDYDYTL. The CDR3 DNA reads as TGCAGCGTGATTATGAAGGGACAGGGAGACTATGACTACACCCTC. The gene calls are TRBV29-1 and TRBJ1-2; 9 nucleotides match TRBD1. The CDR3 has 15 amino acids. Germline values: CDR1 SQVTM, CDR2 ANQGSEA.

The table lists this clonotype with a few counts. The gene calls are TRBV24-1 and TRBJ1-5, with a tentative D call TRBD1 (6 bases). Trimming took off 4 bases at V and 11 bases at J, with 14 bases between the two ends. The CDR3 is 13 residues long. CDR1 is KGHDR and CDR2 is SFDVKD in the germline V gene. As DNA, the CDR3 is TGTGCCACCAGTGACACCGGACAGTACACCCAGCATTTT. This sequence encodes CATSDTGQYTQHF.

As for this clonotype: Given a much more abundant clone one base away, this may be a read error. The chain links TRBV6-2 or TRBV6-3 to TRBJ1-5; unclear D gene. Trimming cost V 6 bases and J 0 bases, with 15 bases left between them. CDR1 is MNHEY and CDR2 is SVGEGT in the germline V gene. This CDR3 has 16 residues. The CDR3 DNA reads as TGTGCCAGCAGCCAGAGTAGAGGGTATAGCAATCAGCCCCAGCATTTT. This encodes CASSQSRGYSNQPQHF.

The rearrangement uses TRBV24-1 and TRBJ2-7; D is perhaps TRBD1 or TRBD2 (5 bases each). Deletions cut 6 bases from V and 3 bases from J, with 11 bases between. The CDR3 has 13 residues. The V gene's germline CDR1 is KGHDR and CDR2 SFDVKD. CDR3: CATSPGRNYEQYF. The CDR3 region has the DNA TGTGCCACCAGTCCGGGACGGAACTACGAGCAGTACTTC.

The CDR3 is CASSNPGGTETQYF. DNA of the CDR3: TGCGCCAGCAGCAACCCGGGGGGCACGGAGACCCAGTACTTC. The chain combines TRBV5-1 with TRBJ2-5, with D perhaps TRBD2 (7 bases). Trimming pared 4 bases from V and 5 bases from J, leaving 15 bases between. CDR1 is SGHRS and CDR2 is YFSETQ in the germline V gene. The CDR3 spans 14 residues.

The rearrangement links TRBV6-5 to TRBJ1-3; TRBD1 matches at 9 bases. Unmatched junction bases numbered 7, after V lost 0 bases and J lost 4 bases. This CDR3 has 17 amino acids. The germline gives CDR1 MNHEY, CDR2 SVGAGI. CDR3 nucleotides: TGTGCCAGCAGTTACTCGACAGGGACAGGGAGGGGAAACACCATATATTTT. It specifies CASSYSTGTGRGNTIYF.

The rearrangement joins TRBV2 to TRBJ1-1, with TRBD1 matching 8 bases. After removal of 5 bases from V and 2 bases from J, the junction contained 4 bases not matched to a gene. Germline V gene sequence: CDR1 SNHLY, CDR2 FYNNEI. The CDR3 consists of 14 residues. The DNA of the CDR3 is TGTGCCAGCAGTCGACAGGGGTTAAACACTGAAGCTTTCTTT. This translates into CASSRQGLNTEAFF.

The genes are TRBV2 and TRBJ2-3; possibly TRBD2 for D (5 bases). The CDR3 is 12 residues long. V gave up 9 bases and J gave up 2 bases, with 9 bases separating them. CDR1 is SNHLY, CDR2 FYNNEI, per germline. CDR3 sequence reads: CASPRDTDTQYF. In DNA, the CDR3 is TGTGCCAGTCCCCGGGACACAGATACGCAGTATTTT.

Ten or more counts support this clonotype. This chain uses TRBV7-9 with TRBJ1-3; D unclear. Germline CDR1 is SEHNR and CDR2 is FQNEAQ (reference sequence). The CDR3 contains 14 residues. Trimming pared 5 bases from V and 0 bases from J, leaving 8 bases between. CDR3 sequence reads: CASSPSDSGNTIYF. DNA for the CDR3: TGTGCCAGCAGCCCAAGCGACTCTGGAAACACCATATATTTT.

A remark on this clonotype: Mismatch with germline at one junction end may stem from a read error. The CDR3 coding sequence is TGCGCCAGCAGCTTGGGACAGCATTCCTACGAGCAGTACTTC. It translates to CASSLGQHSYEQYF. The chain combines TRBV7-2 with TRBJ2-7, with 7 bases identical to TRBD1. Germline-derived CDR1 and CDR2 are SGHTA and FQGNSA. The CDR3 contains 14 residues.

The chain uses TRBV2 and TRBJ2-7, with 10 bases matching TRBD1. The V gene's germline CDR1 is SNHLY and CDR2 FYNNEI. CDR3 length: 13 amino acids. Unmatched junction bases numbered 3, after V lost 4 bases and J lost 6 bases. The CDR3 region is CASSVGTGAEQYF. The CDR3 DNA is TGTGCCAGCAGTGTGGGGACAGGGGCCGAGCAGTACTTC.

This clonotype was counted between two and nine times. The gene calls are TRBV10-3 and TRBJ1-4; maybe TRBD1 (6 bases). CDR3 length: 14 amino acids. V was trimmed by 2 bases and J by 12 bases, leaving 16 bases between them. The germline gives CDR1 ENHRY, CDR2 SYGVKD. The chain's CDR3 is CAISEGGSPGQLFF. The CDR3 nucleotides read TGTGCCATCAGTGAGGGGGGCAGCCCGGGGCAACTGTTTTTT.

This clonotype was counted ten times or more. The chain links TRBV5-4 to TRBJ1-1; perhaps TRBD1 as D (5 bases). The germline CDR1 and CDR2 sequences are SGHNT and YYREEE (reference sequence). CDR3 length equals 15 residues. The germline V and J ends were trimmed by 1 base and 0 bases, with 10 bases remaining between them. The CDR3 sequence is CASSLPEGLNTEAFF. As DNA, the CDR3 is TGTGCCAGCAGCTTGCCCGAGGGGCTGAACACTGAAGCTTTCTTT.